This record concerns one T cell receptor (beta chain) sequence. The data were taken from a study of early T cells in non-severe SARS-CoV-2 infection. TCRdb reprocessed the 5' RACE reads via MiXCR and lists one record per CDR3 protein. Of tens of thousands of distinct CDR3 sequences listed, approximately 12% are singletons. The CDR3 sequence is 14 residues long. V lost 7 bases, J lost 6 bases, and 7 bases stayed unmatched. The germline gives CDR1 SNHLY, CDR2 FYNNEI. The sequencing sample was made of whole blood. The chain links TRBV2 to TRBJ2-3, with TRBD2 matching over 10 bases. The TCR comes from an adult who was a healthcare worker with PCR-confirmed SARS-CoV-2 infection or an uninfected control (not recorded which). The CDR3 sequence is CASIQREGGDTQYF. The CDR3 nucleotides are TGTGCCAGCATTCAGCGGGAGGGCGGGGATACGCAGTATTTT.